Described below is a single T cell receptor (beta chain) sequence and its context. This clonotype showed up many times. What this receptor recognizes is not known. Per-base qualities were not stored, and no clone one base away is much larger. The source of the sample is a study of early T cells in non-severe SARS-CoV-2 infection (dated by TCRdb to the early 2020s). Background on the whole study: Because TCR sequencing was done on bulk RNA from unsorted whole blood, the alpha and beta chains could not be paired.

This was a case-control study nested in a cohort of healthcare workers in London, UK, who had nasopharyngeal swab PCR tests and blood samples taken every week. Healthcare workers were recruited between 23 and 31 March 2020, during the week of the UK lockdown, and were followed weekly for up to about 16 weeks. The library was generated by 5' RACE. Sequencing took place on a NextSeq 500. To correct for sequencing error and PCR bias, the TCR library protocol tagged individual cDNA molecules with unique molecular identifiers. Both TCR alpha and beta chains were sequenced, and tight co-correlation was observed between alpha and beta sequence abundances in each sample. The authors processed their data as follows. Decombinator V4 was used to annotate TCR sequences for V gene, J gene and CDR3. TCRs were defined as expanded if a significant change between any two time points was detected under a Poisson model with p below 0.0001. TCR abundances were normalised to the total number of TCRs sequenced per sample and were expressed as counts per million. MAIT TCRs were defined by TRAV1-2 paired with TRAJ12, TRAJ20 or TRAJ33, and iNKT TCRs by TRAV10 paired with TRAJ18. VDJdb, accessed 1 November 2021, was searched for CMV, EBV and SARS-CoV-2 annotated TCRs, excluding TCRs annotated for multiple antigens. TCRdb reprocessing: public reads trimmed at Q25 with fastp, clones called with MiXCR, in-frame beta chains kept. All rows with the same CDR3 protein become a single entry with the most common DNA and genes. The V and J calls follow TCRdb's processing rather than the paper's. Within this sample are 25,000 to 35,000 distinct CDR3 sequences, with roughly 4.5% of them counted one time only. Of the sample, about an eighth is held by the ten largest clones.

V was cut back by 3 bases and J by 5 bases, leaving a gap of 13 bases between them. Via the germline V gene (reference sequence), CDR1 is GTSNPN and CDR2 SVGIG. The CDR3 holds 13 amino acids from the cysteine to the phenylalanine. Only CDR3 DNA remains: 39 bases, in frame from the first base. General conclusions and limits of the study: VDJdb matching was skewed toward anti-spike CD8 responses and likely underestimated virus-specific expansions by missing private and CD4 specificities.

Sequencing used whole blood. The rearrangement combines TRBV30 with TRBJ1-1, with the D gene not confidently named. This TCR came from an adult who was a healthcare worker with PCR-confirmed SARS-CoV-2 infection or an uninfected control (not recorded which). At the DNA level, the sequence is TGTGCCTGGAGAAACATGGTTACTACTGAAGCTTTCTTT. This yields the protein CAWRNMVTTEAFF.